What follows are 27 T cell receptor beta chains derived from one specimen sequenced in a study of shared clonotypes between healthy human individuals. Method: immunoSEQ multiplex PCR; TCRdb's copy keeps in-frame clones and lacks some. Of more than 2 million clones listed, around 95% are singletons. The material sequenced was naive CD4+ T cells sorted from blood. Subset in this sample: CD45RA+ positively selected. These receptors were collected from a young man in good health.

This chain connects TRBV19 to TRBJ1-5; D gene uncertain. V was shortened by 7 bases and J by 6 bases, with 19 bases between the two germline ends. The CDR3 runs 15 residues. Germline CDR1 is LNHDA and CDR2 is SQIVND (reference sequence). CDR3 in DNA: TGTGCCAGTAAAATGGCCACCGGTAGCGGTCAGCCCCAGCATTTT. Amino acid sequence: CASKMATGSGQPQHF.

The rearrangement joins TRBV5-1 to TRBJ2-5; 10 nucleotides match TRBD2. The CDR3 totals 19 residues. Germline V gives CDR1 SGHRS, CDR2 YFSETQ. The J segment lost 4 bases and the V segment lost 0 bases, leaving 15 bases of the junction unmatched. The CDR3 sequence is CASSLARTSGDKGSETQYF. The CDR3 region has the DNA TGCGCCAGCAGCTTGGCGAGGACTAGCGGAGATAAAGGGTCAGAGACCCAGTACTTC. Supplemented by reference TRBV5-1 and TRBJ2-5, the full variable domain reads KAGVTQTPRYLIKTRGQQVTLSCSPISGHRSVSWYQQTPGQGLQFLFEYFSETQRNKGNFPGRFSGRQFSNSRSEMNVSTLELGDSALYLCASSLARTSGDKGSETQYFGPGTRLLVL.

Concerning this clone: The sample has other DNA sequences that encode this CDR3 too. This chain joins TRBV29-1 and TRBJ2-2; D is perhaps TRBD2 (6 bases). This CDR3 has 13 residues. Germline lookup yields CDR1 SQVTM and CDR2 ANQGSEA. With 4 bases removed from V and 8 bases from J, the gap between germline ends came to 14 bases. Here the CDR3 reads CSVASVGTGELFF. Here the CDR3 DNA reads TGCAGCGTTGCTAGCGTCGGCACTGGGGAGCTGTTTTTT.

The chain is built from TRBV20-1 and TRBJ2-4, with 8 bases identical to TRBD1. Germline-derived CDR1 and CDR2 are DFQATT and SNEGSKA (reference sequence). This CDR3 region has 11 residues. The chain's CDR3 is CSADRESIQYF. Here the CDR3 DNA reads TGCAGCGCGGACAGGGAATCCATTCAGTACTTC.

The chain combines TRBV28 with TRBJ1-6; D is possibly TRBD1 (5 bases). V shed 4 bases and J shed 8 bases, with 21 bases lying between them. Germline V gene sequence: CDR1 MDHEN, CDR2 SYDVKM. There are 17 residues in the CDR3. CDR3: CASSSPSEGSPYSPLHF. The CDR3 coding sequence is TGTGCCAGCAGTTCACCCTCGGAGGGGAGCCCCTATTCACCCCTCCACTTT.

This clone was counted a single time. The chain recombines TRBV12-5 with TRBJ1-4, with 7 bases fitting TRBD1. The CDR3 totals 14 residues. V dropped 3 bases and J dropped 6; count of bases not matched to a gene: 4. Germline V gene lookup returns CDR1 LGHNT and CDR2 FRNRAP. CDR3 coding DNA: TGTGCTAGTGGTTTAGCAGGGGGGTATGAAAAACTGTTTTTT. This gives the protein CASGLAGGYEKLFF.

This rearrangement joins TRBV6-5 to TRBJ2-1; perhaps TRBD2 as D (6 bases). Germline V gene data show CDR1 as MNHEY and CDR2 as SVGAGI. The CDR3 length is 15 residues. Trimming stripped 7 bases from V and 9 bases from J, with 22 bases between. The CDR3 spells CASTLTTGTSLEQFF. CDR3 DNA: TGTGCCAGCACCCTAACCACCGGGACTTCCCTTGAGCAGTTCTTC.

J is TRBJ1-1 and V is TRBV30; D is undetermined. Germline assignment: CDR1 GTSNPN and CDR2 SVGIG (reference sequence). Trimming took 4 bases from V and 5 from J, leaving 14 bases between them. The CDR3 has 13 residues. CDR3 DNA sequence: TGTGCCTGGACCTACGGCCGAGGGACTGAAGCTTTCTTT. Translation: CAWTYGRGTEAFF.

A note on this clone: Other nucleotide sequences from this sample produce the same CDR3. The J gene is TRBJ2-7, the V gene TRBV6-6, with 9 positions matching TRBD2. There are 15 residues in the CDR3. J was trimmed by 4 bases and V by 0 bases; bases with no gene match: 4. Germline V gives CDR1 MNHNY, CDR2 SVGAGI (reference sequence). The CDR3 spells CASSYSGLAGYEQYF. DNA for the CDR3: TGTGCCAGCAGTTACTCTGGGCTAGCGGGGTACGAGCAGTACTTC.

The chain uses TRBV5-4 and TRBJ2-2; possibly TRBD2 for D (7 bases). This CDR3 region has 14 residues. The germline V gene has CDR1 SGHNT and CDR2 YYREEE (reference sequence). The germline V and J ends were trimmed by 2 bases and 7 bases, with 12 bases remaining between them. The DNA for the CDR3 is TGTGCCAGCAGCTTCGGGGGGCTAGGCGGGGAGCTGTTTTTT. This encodes CASSFGGLGGELFF.

The chain combines TRBV29-1 with TRBJ2-3; the D gene is possibly TRBD1 (5 bases). Trimming removed 2 bases from V and 6 bases from J, with 18 bases in between. Germline V CDR1 and CDR2: SQVTM, ANQGSEA. The CDR3 is made up of 15 amino acids. CDR3 bases: TGCAGCGTTGAATTGGGGCAGGGTCGTATGGATACGCAGTATTTT. This codes for CSVELGQGRMDTQYF.

The chain uses TRBV5-4 and TRBJ2-5; D unresolved. There are 13 residues in the CDR3. Germline V gene lookup returns CDR1 SGHNT and CDR2 YYREEE (reference sequence). Between the trimmed V and J ends, which lost 9 bases and 2 bases, there was a span of 14 bases. CDR3 coding DNA: TGTGCCATCGGAACTGGGATGCAAGAGACCCAGTACTTC. This sequence encodes CAIGTGMQETQYF.

The chain is built from TRBV27 and TRBJ1-4; possibly TRBD1 for D (5 bases). This CDR3 has 14 residues. Germline V lookup: CDR1 MNHEY, CDR2 SMNVEV (reference sequence). V was cut by 3 bases and J by 9 bases, with 14 bases left in between. The chain's CDR3 is CASSFTGGLKKLFF. The CDR3 DNA reads as TGTGCCAGCAGTTTCACCGGGGGATTGAAAAAACTGTTTTTT.

This clone was counted only a few times. The V call is TRBV6-5, the J call TRBJ2-7, with a possible D match to TRBD2 (6 bases). The germline V gene has CDR1 MNHEY and CDR2 SVGAGI. The CDR3 totals 15 residues. The germline V and J ends were trimmed by 4 bases and 4 bases, with 17 bases remaining between them. The CDR3 is CASSSTFGGLYEQYF. The CDR3 coding sequence is TGTGCCAGCAGTTCGACGTTCGGGGGTCTATACGAGCAGTACTTC.

In its sample, this clone was seen once. The rearrangement uses TRBV29-1 and TRBJ2-4; either TRBD1 or TRBD2 may fit D (6 bases each). In germline, CDR1 is SQVTM, CDR2 ANQGSEA. The CDR3 extends over 13 amino acids. Trimming stripped 4 bases from V and 3 bases from J, with 10 bases between. This CDR3 is CSVVEGGKNIQYF. CDR3 in DNA: TGCAGCGTTGTCGAGGGGGGCAAAAACATTCAGTACTTC.

The gene calls are TRBV30 and TRBJ2-2; no definite D call. The length of the CDR3 is 13 residues. V lost 2 bases and J 5 bases, leaving 9 bases between the germline ends. Germline V gives CDR1 GTSNPN, CDR2 SVGIG (reference sequence). The CDR3 coding sequence is TGTGCCTGGAGTTTCTCAGTAACCGGGGAGCTGTTTTTT. Its translation is CAWSFSVTGELFF.

The rearrangement joins TRBV30 to TRBJ1-6, with 7 bases that match TRBD1. The CDR3 has 13 residues. Trimming cost V 5 bases and J 9 bases; bases outside gene matches: 7. Germline assignment: CDR1 GTSNPN and CDR2 SVGIG (reference sequence). The CDR3 DNA reads as TGTGCCTGGGACCCGGGACAGCCTTCACCCCTCCACTTT. It yields the protein CAWDPGQPSPLHF.

The V and J genes are TRBV28 and TRBJ1-2; D not resolved. CDR1 MDHEN and CDR2 SYDVKM come from the germline V gene. The CDR3 has 14 residues. Trimming pared 7 bases from V and 6 bases from J, leaving 18 bases between. CDR3 sequence (DNA): TGTGCCAGCACCCCGGGTATTGGGTCGGATGGCTACACCTTC. Its translation is CASTPGIGSDGYTF.

Written as DNA, the CDR3 is TGTGCCACCACACAGGGGGGCAATGGCTACACCTTC. Encoded protein: CATTQGGNGYTF. The chain employs TRBV10-3 and TRBJ1-2; the match to TRBD1 covers 8 bases. V was clipped by 10 bases and J by 6 bases; unmatched bases: 7. Germline V lookup: CDR1 ENHRY, CDR2 SYGVKD. CDR3 length: 12 residues.

The V call is TRBV10-3, the J call TRBJ1-2; D remains ambiguous. V lost 2 bases, J lost 5 bases, and 9 bases lay in between. The CDR3 has 13 residues. CDR1 is ENHRY and CDR2 is SYGVKD in the germline V gene. CDR3 DNA sequence: TGTGCCATCAGTGAGGGAATGGAGTATGGCTACACCTTC. It specifies CAISEGMEYGYTF.

The chain uses TRBV2 and TRBJ1-1, with D unresolved. The CDR3 contains 11 residues. CDR1 and CDR2 (germline): SNHLY, FYNNEI. Deletions cut 6 bases from V and 7 bases from J, with 9 bases between. Written as DNA, the CDR3 is TGTGCCAGCAGGCGCGAAATTGAAGCTTTCTTT. It is translated as CASRREIEAFF.

This chain connects TRBV28 to TRBJ2-5; D remains unclear. Germline V gene sequence: CDR1 MDHEN, CDR2 SYDVKM. V lost 5 bases to trimming and J lost 1 base, with 8 bases between them. The CDR3 contains 13 residues. DNA for the CDR3: TGTGCCAGCAGTCGGACCCTCCAAGAGACCCAGTACTTC. Translating gives CASSRTLQETQYF.

The chain is built from TRBV6-5 and TRBJ2-7, with D possibly matching TRBD1 (6 bases). Germline CDR1 MNHEY, CDR2 SVGAGI. The length of the CDR3 is 15 residues. With 4 bases removed from V and 3 bases from J, the gap between germline ends came to 16 bases. The CDR3 reads CASSSGTRRIYEQYF. The CDR3 DNA sequence: TGTGCCAGCAGTTCCGGGACAAGGCGGATCTACGAGCAGTACTTC.

A single count supports this clone. The rearrangement joins TRBV4-1 to TRBJ2-1, with TRBD1 matching over 9 bases. Germline CDR1 and CDR2: MGHRA and YSYEKL. The CDR3 has 16 amino acids. V dropped 2 bases and J dropped 8; count of bases not matched to a gene: 10. CDR3 protein: CASSQLDRGAWDEQFF. The CDR3 DNA is TGCGCCAGCAGCCAACTGGACAGGGGCGCGTGGGATGAGCAGTTCTTC.

The chain carries TRBV5-1 and TRBJ2-7, with D possibly being TRBD1 (8 bases). The V and J ends lost 3 bases and 2 bases respectively, with 12 bases between them. The CDR3 is 14 residues long. From germline, CDR1 is SGHRS and CDR2 YFSETQ. This CDR3 is CASSWGGQAYEQYF. As DNA, the CDR3 is TGCGCCAGCAGCTGGGGGGGACAGGCCTACGAGCAGTACTTC.

This rearrangement joins TRBV10-1 to TRBJ2-7, with D possibly called TRBD1 or TRBD2 (5 bases each). V lost 10 bases and J 7 bases, leaving 17 bases between the germline ends. This CDR3 region has 12 residues. CDR1 WNHNN and CDR2 SYGVQD come from the germline V gene (reference sequence). The CDR3 region has the DNA TGCGCCACCCCGACCGGGACGGGGGAGCAGTACTTC. This translates into CATPTGTGEQYF.

Remarks on this clone: A read error may produce the germline difference seen at one junction end. The CDR3 region is CASMPQGPPSALHF. CDR3 nucleotide sequence: TGTGCCAGTATGCCGCAGGGCCCCCCTTCAGCCCTCCACTTT. The chain joins TRBV19 to TRBJ1-6; D possibly corresponds to TRBD1 (5 bases). The CDR3 sequence is 14 residues long. Germline V gives CDR1 LNHDA, CDR2 SQIVND (reference sequence).